Presented here are 27 T cell receptor beta chains from one specimen sequenced in a study of cytomegalovirus exposure and HLA in healthy donors (dated by TCRdb to 2017 to 2019). Receptor libraries were prepared by the immunoSEQ multiplex PCR assay. Not all clones reach the TCRdb copy of this immuneACCESS table, which keeps in-frame sequences only. Checked studies attribute under half of the gap to unresolved V genes and leave the rest unexplained. This sample has some 100,000 clones in its table, and approximately 90% of those were observed once. More than 1.5% of the sample goes to the ten largest clones. The sequenced material came from PBMCs. The receptors derive from a man between 18 and 29 years old in good health and CMV-seronegative.

The chain employs TRBV28 and TRBJ2-7; TRBD1 aligns across 7 bases. This CDR3 comprises 16 residues. CDR1 MDHEN and CDR2 SYDVKM come from the germline V gene. Unmatched junction bases numbered 12, after V lost 6 bases and J lost 1 base. CDR3 protein: CASSPDRDRQSYEQYF. The CDR3 DNA reads as TGTGCCAGCAGCCCCGACCGGGACAGACAATCCTACGAGCAGTACTTC. The full variable domain, with the rest looked up from reference TRBV28 and TRBJ2-7, is DVKVTQSSRYLVKRTGEKVFLECVQDMDHENMFWYRQDPGLGLRLIYFSYDVKMKEKGDIPEGYSVSREKKERFSLILESASTNQTSMYLCASSPDRDRQSYEQYFGPGTRLTVT.

The chain combines TRBV14 with TRBJ1-6, with TRBD1 matching over 8 bases. The germline V gene encodes CDR1 SGHDN and CDR2 FVKESK. This CDR3 has 17 residues. V lost 2 bases, J lost 0 bases, and 3 bases stayed unmatched. The CDR3 DNA reads as TGTGCCAGCAGCCAATACAGGGGGAACTCCTATAATTCACCCCTCCACTTT. Translating it yields CASSQYRGNSYNSPLHF.

The rearrangement uses TRBV4-1 and TRBJ1-2; 8 nucleotides match TRBD1. CDR3 length equals 15 residues. The trim removed 4 bases at V and 4 bases at J, leaving 8 bases unmatched. Germline CDR1 reads MGHRA; CDR2 reads YSYEKL. This CDR3 is CASSPEGQGLYGYTF. Written as DNA, the CDR3 is TGCGCCAGCAGCCCGGAAGGACAGGGCCTCTATGGCTACACCTTC.

The J gene is TRBJ2-1, the V gene TRBV27; 10 bases agree with TRBD1. Germline CDR1 MNHEY, CDR2 SMNVEV (reference sequence). This CDR3 has 15 residues. Trimming took 9 bases from V and 4 from J; bases not matched to a gene: 9. The CDR3 loop is CASRLDRGIYNEQFF. CDR3 nucleotides: TGTGCCAGTAGACTGGACAGGGGGATTTACAATGAGCAGTTCTTC.

The chain couples TRBV5-1 to TRBJ2-7; the D gene is possibly TRBD2 (7 bases). The CDR3 totals 15 residues. Germline V lookup: CDR1 SGHRS, CDR2 YFSETQ. Trimming stripped 0 bases from V and 2 bases from J, with 12 bases between. CDR3: CASSLAGGTPYEQYF. DNA for the CDR3: TGCGCCAGCAGCTTGGCGGGGGGCACCCCCTACGAGCAGTACTTC.

V gene TRBV9 combines with J gene TRBJ2-1; 8 bases agree with TRBD2. The V gene end was trimmed by 4 bases and the J gene end by 1 base; junction bases not matched to a gene: 4. Germline CDR1 SGDLS, CDR2 YYNGEE. This CDR3 contains 15 residues. The DNA for the CDR3 is TGTGCCAGCAGCACGAGCGGGAGTTCCTACAATGAGCAGTTCTTC. Protein product: CASSTSGSSYNEQFF.

The genes are TRBV6-6 and TRBJ1-5; TRBD1 agrees at 12 bases. The CDR3 runs 16 residues. Trimming took 6 bases from V and 7 from J; bases not matched to a gene: 10. The germline CDR1 and CDR2 sequences are MNHNY and SVGAGI (reference sequence). The CDR3 region is CASRNPGQGAGQPQHF. The CDR3 DNA reads as TGTGCCAGCAGAAACCCGGGACAGGGGGCCGGACAGCCCCAGCATTTT.

This chain joins TRBV4-2 and TRBJ1-5; TRBD1 matches 8 bases. Germline CDR1 and CDR2: LGHNA and YNFKEQ. Unmatched junction bases numbered 7, after V lost 6 bases and J lost 0 bases. The CDR3 has 16 residues. This CDR3 reads CASSKTGGNSNQPQHF. Here the CDR3 DNA reads TGTGCCAGCAGTAAAACAGGGGGGAATAGCAATCAGCCCCAGCATTTT.

The V and J genes are TRBV30 and TRBJ2-7; D may be TRBD2 (6 bases). V was trimmed by 0 bases and J by 3 bases, leaving 18 bases between them. CDR1 GTSNPN and CDR2 SVGIG come from the germline V gene (reference sequence). This CDR3 has 16 amino acids. The CDR3 is CAWSVSRYGSGYEQYF. In DNA, the CDR3 is TGTGCCTGGAGTGTATCCCGGTACGGGAGCGGCTACGAGCAGTACTTC.

This clone has only one observation. This rearrangement joins TRBV5-1 to TRBJ2-2; D is perhaps TRBD1 (6 bases). The CDR3 totals 15 residues. The germline V gene encodes CDR1 SGHRS and CDR2 YFSETQ. The V end lost 4 bases, the J end lost 1 base, and 11 bases lay between the germline ends. CDR3 coding DNA: TGCGCCAGCAGCCCAACGACAGGGAACACCGGGGAGCTGTTTTTT. This translates into CASSPTTGNTGELFF.

This chain uses TRBV19 with TRBJ2-5; possibly TRBD1 for D (6 bases). The germline V gene encodes CDR1 LNHDA and CDR2 SQIVND (reference sequence). V lost 3 bases to trimming and J lost 5 bases, with 19 bases between them. The CDR3 runs 16 residues. The CDR3: CASSMKRTQGYETQYF. In DNA, the CDR3 is TGTGCCAGTAGTATGAAACGGACGCAGGGGTATGAGACCCAGTACTTC.

This clone came up a few times. This chain connects TRBV25-1 to TRBJ1-2; 7 nucleotides match TRBD1. The CDR3 sequence is 12 residues long. Germline lookup yields CDR1 MGHDK and CDR2 SYGVNS. Trimming at V came to 1 base and at J to 9 bases, leaving 2 bases not matched to a gene. In nucleotides, the CDR3 is TGTGCCAGCAGTGAATCGGGACAGAGCTACACCTTC. Protein product: CASSESGQSYTF.

The chain couples TRBV2 to TRBJ2-5; possibly TRBD2 for D (6 bases). Trimming removed 8 bases from V and 2 bases from J, with 9 bases in between. Germline CDR1 SNHLY, CDR2 FYNNEI. CDR3 length: 12 residues. CDR3 DNA: TGTGCCAGCTTGGGGGGACAAGAGACCCAGTACTTC. It encodes CASLGGQETQYF. Full variable domain (rest looked up from reference TRBV2 and TRBJ2-5): EPEVTQTPSHQVTQMGQEVILRCVPISNHLYFYWYRQILGQKVEFLVSFYNNEISEKSEIFDDQFSVERPDGSNFTLKIRSTKLEDSAMYFCASLGGQETQYFGPGTRLLVL.

CDR3 in DNA: TGCGCCAGCAGCCAAGTTCGAACGGGAGTCTTGGATACGCAGTATTTT. It is translated as CASSQVRTGVLDTQYF. This chain uses TRBV4-1 with TRBJ2-3; TRBD2 might be the D (6 bases). With 1 base removed from V and 6 bases from J, the gap between germline ends came to 17 bases. The CDR3 is 16 amino acids. The germline V gene encodes CDR1 MGHRA and CDR2 YSYEKL.

This clone was seen once. The chain uses TRBV27 and TRBJ1-1; unclear D gene. Trimming cost V 4 bases and J 3 bases, with 15 bases left between them. The germline V gene encodes CDR1 MNHEY and CDR2 SMNVEV (reference sequence). The CDR3 is made up of 15 amino acids. CDR3 in DNA: TGTGCCAGCAGTTCACAGTTGGTACGAGACACTGAAGCTTTCTTT. Translating it yields CASSSQLVRDTEAFF.

The DNA of the CDR3 is TGTGCCAGCTTAACGGGACAGGGGTACTATGGCTACACCTTC. This gives the protein CASLTGQGYYGYTF. The rearrangement joins TRBV6-6 to TRBJ1-2; TRBD1 aligns across 10 bases. CDR1 and CDR2 (germline): MNHNY, SVGAGI (reference sequence). V shed 8 bases and J 3 bases; nucleotides not matched to a gene: 6. This CDR3 has 14 amino acids.

The rearrangement joins TRBV7-8 to TRBJ1-1; D ambiguous. The CDR3 runs 13 residues. V gave up 2 bases and J gave up 1 base, with 5 bases separating them. In germline, CDR1 is SGHVS, CDR2 FQNEAQ. The CDR3 loop reads CASSLYSNTEAFF. The CDR3 bases are TGTGCCAGCAGCTTATATTCGAACACTGAAGCTTTCTTT.

The J gene is TRBJ1-1, the V gene TRBV19, with D maybe TRBD1 (6 bases). The V gene's germline CDR1 is LNHDA and CDR2 SQIVND (reference sequence). Trimming left V 5 bases short and J 3 bases short, with 16 bases between. The CDR3 totals 15 residues. The CDR3 DNA reads as TGTGCCAGTAGTTTACAGGGAACTCGGGACACTGAAGCTTTCTTT. It yields the protein CASSLQGTRDTEAFF. The whole variable domain, remainder taken from reference TRBV19 and TRBJ1-1, is DGGITQSPKYLFRKEGQNVTLSCEQNLNHDAMYWYRQDPGQGLRLIYYSQIVNDFQKGDIAEGYSVSREKKESFPLTVTSAQKNPTAFYLCASSLQGTRDTEAFFGQGTRLTVV.

The V call is TRBV19, the J call TRBJ1-2; D ambiguous. The V end lost 1 base, the J end lost 1 base, and 7 bases lay between the germline ends. Per germline, CDR1 LNHDA and CDR2 SQIVND (reference sequence). This CDR3 is built from 14 residues. CDR3 residues: CASSIAAVNYGYTF. Here the CDR3 DNA reads TGTGCCAGTAGTATAGCGGCGGTTAACTATGGCTACACCTTC.

The rearrangement links TRBV5-1 to TRBJ1-1; no definite D call. The CDR3 spans 14 residues. The V end was cut by 2 bases, the J end by 0 bases, with 8 bases between. Germline V lookup: CDR1 SGHRS, CDR2 YFSETQ. CDR3 coding DNA: TGCGCCAGCAGCTTCGGGTATTTGAACACTGAAGCTTTCTTT. It encodes CASSFGYLNTEAFF.

V and J are TRBV14 and TRBJ2-1, with a possible D match to TRBD1 (6 bases). The CDR3 has 13 amino acids. CDR1 and CDR2 from the germline V gene are SGHDN and FVKESK. V dropped 1 base and J dropped 7 bases, with 8 bases sitting between them. The DNA of the CDR3 is TGTGCCAGCAGCCAAGTCAGGGGTAATGAGCAGTTCTTC. This gives the protein CASSQVRGNEQFF.

V and J are TRBV2 and TRBJ1-5; D is perhaps TRBD1 (5 bases). Trimming left V 3 bases short and J 7 bases short, with 19 bases between. CDR3 length: 16 residues. Germline V CDR1 and CDR2: SNHLY, FYNNEI. CDR3 coding DNA: TGTGCCAGCAGTGATCAGGGATTAGGTGCAGTACAGCCCCAGCATTTT. As protein: CASSDQGLGAVQPQHF.

This rearrangement joins TRBV5-4 to TRBJ1-5; possibly TRBD1 for D (5 bases). Germline V gives CDR1 SGHNT, CDR2 YYREEE (reference sequence). With 0 bases removed from V and 7 bases from J, the gap between germline ends came to 11 bases. This CDR3 has 14 residues. CDR3 region: CASSLAGVEQPQHF. Here the CDR3 DNA reads TGTGCCAGCAGCTTGGCGGGGGTGGAACAGCCCCAGCATTTT.

This clone was recorded a few times. This chain connects TRBV18 to TRBJ1-6; 7 bases are a match to TRBD1. Trimming took 3 bases from V and 7 from J; bases not matched to a gene: 0. This CDR3 is 13 amino acids long. Germline CDR1 and CDR2: KGHSH and LQKENI. In nucleotides, the CDR3 is TGTGCCAGCTCACCGGACAGGAATTCACCCCTCCACTTT. It yields the protein CASSPDRNSPLHF.

This rearrangement joins TRBV12-5 to TRBJ2-7; 8 bases align to TRBD1. V was clipped by 0 bases and J by 2 bases; unmatched bases: 15. The CDR3 covers 19 residues. Germline V gene sequence: CDR1 LGHNT, CDR2 FRNRAP. Here the CDR3 DNA reads TGTGCTAGTGGTTTGGTACGACCCACCGGGACAGGACATACCTACGAGCAGTACTTC. The encoded protein is CASGLVRPTGTGHTYEQYF. The variable domain in full, with the rest retrieved from reference TRBV12-5 and TRBJ2-7, is DARVTQTPRHKVTEMGQEVTMRCQPILGHNTVFWYRQTMMQGLELLAYFRNRAPLDDSGMPKDRFSAEMPDATLATLKIQPSEPRDSAVYFCASGLVRPTGTGHTYEQYFGPGTRLTVT.

Only a few counts were recorded for this clone. The chain has TRBV6-5 and TRBJ1-5; 8 bases agree with TRBD1. Looked up from germline, CDR1 is MNHEY and CDR2 is SVGAGI. The length of the CDR3 is 14 residues. Trimming took 5 bases from V and 5 from J; bases not matched to a gene: 5. The CDR3 reads CASSPGQGYQPQHF. The CDR3 bases are TGTGCCAGCAGTCCCGGACAGGGTTATCAGCCCCAGCATTTT.

The chain couples TRBV12-5 to TRBJ1-2; no clear D. The CDR3 extends over 17 amino acids. In germline, CDR1 is LGHNT, CDR2 FRNRAP. Trimming pared 0 bases from V and 8 bases from J, leaving 22 bases between. The CDR3 bases are TGTGCTAGTGGTTTGGTAACCTCGGCAGCGCCTGAGAAGGGCTACACCTTC. Translation: CASGLVTSAAPEKGYTF.